This is a list of T cell receptor beta chains from one sample in a study of Ad26.COV2.S vaccination and SARS-CoV-2 variants. Sequencing used immunoSEQ multiplex PCR; TCRdb keeps in-frame clones, though not all of them. The sample yields about 320,000 clones, 85% to 90% seen once. Sample: peripheral blood, taken in a trial of Ad26.COV2.S vaccine versus placebo. These receptors all come from a person aged 18 to 65 who received the Ad26.COV2.S COVID-19 vaccine or a placebo. Both conserved end residues are part of each CDR3. A D gene is named only where the DNA matches it firmly. For some rows the clone size is stated as once, few or many, or as a class when expanded; others skip it.

clone_size,j_call,v_call,d_call,cdr3_aa,cdr3_nt
once,TRBJ2-7,TRBV7-9,-,CASSPGSPFHEQYF,TGTGCCAGCAGCCCTGGGTCCCCGTTCCACGAGCAGTACTTC
-,TRBJ1-2,TRBV12-2,-,CASRSGRQGAWGF,TGTGCAAGTCGCTCGGGAAGACAGGGGGCATGGGGCTTC
-,TRBJ1-3,TRBV19,-,CASSADSGNTIYF,TGTGCCAGTAGCGCAGACTCTGGAAACACCATATATTTT
-,TRBJ2-3,TRBV19,TRBD2,CASSTLPFRLAGGQDTQYF,TGTGCCAGTAGTACCTTGCCATTCCGACTAGCGGGGGGACAAGATACGCAGTATTTT
-,TRBJ1-2,TRBV5-1,TRBD1,CASSTGQGNYGYTF,TGCGCCAGCAGCACCGGACAGGGGAACTATGGCTACACCTTC
-,TRBJ1-5,TRBV12-3/TRBV12-4,-,CASSTEGQPQHF,TGTGCCAGCAGCACTGAAGGTCAGCCCCAGCATTTT
-,TRBJ2-5,TRBV5-1,-,CASSGADQTQYF,TGCGCCAGCTCAGGGGCAGACCAGACCCAGTACTTC
-,TRBJ1-2,TRBV27,TRBD1,CASSPAGTGYGYTF,TGTGCCAGCAGTCCTGCGGGGACAGGCTATGGCTACACCTTC
-,TRBJ1-2,TRBV19,TRBD1,CASSMDRTYGYTF,TGTGCCAGTAGTATGGACAGGACTTATGGCTACACCTTC
-,TRBJ2-7,TRBV11-2,TRBD2,CASSPGLAGAYEQYF,TGTGCCAGCAGCCCCGGACTAGCGGGGGCCTACGAGCAGTACTTC
few,TRBJ2-7,TRBV7-8,-,CASSSGFLGAYEQYF,TGTGCCAGCAGCTCCGGGTTCCTAGGCGCCTACGAGCAGTACTTC
once,TRBJ1-2,TRBV10-3,TRBD1,CAISDPGQGNYGYTF,TGTGCCATCAGTGATCCGGGACAGGGGAACTATGGCTACACCTTC
-,TRBJ2-5,TRBV4-3,-,CASSQVIGREETQYF,TGCGCCAGCAGCCAAGTAATAGGGCGTGAAGAGACCCAGTACTTC
-,TRBJ2-5,TRBV30,-,CAWSPTARKTQYF,TGTGCCTGGAGTCCAACAGCGAGGAAGACCCAGTACTTC
-,TRBJ1-1,TRBV5-6,-,CASSLLPGRVGSTEAFF,TGTGCCAGCAGCTTATTACCGGGACGCGTGGGGAGCACTGAAGCTTTCTTT
few,TRBJ2-5,TRBV12-3/TRBV12-4,-,CASSYVQQETQYF,TGTGCCAGCAGTTATGTACAGCAAGAGACCCAGTACTTC
-,TRBJ2-5,TRBV11-2,-,CASSLDLMGTQYF,TGTGCCAGCAGCTTAGATTTAATGGGGACCCAGTACTTC
-,TRBJ1-1,TRBV5-4,-,CASSPNIQGRSTEAFF,TGTGCCAGCAGTCCCAATATTCAGGGGAGGAGCACTGAAGCTTTCTTT
-,TRBJ2-1,TRBV4-1,-,CASSQDPQGVREQFF,TGCGCCAGCAGCCAAGATCCCCAGGGAGTAAGGGAGCAGTTCTTC
-,TRBJ2-1,TRBV25-1,-,CASSPLYGGWVANEQFF,TGTGCCAGCAGTCCCCTGTACGGGGGTTGGGTTGCGAATGAGCAGTTCTTC
-,TRBJ2-3,TRBV5-1,-,CASSFVGSPDTQYF,TGCGCCAGCAGCTTTGTGGGCAGCCCAGATACGCAGTATTTT
-,TRBJ2-1,TRBV28,-,CASSSAFYLPYNEQFF,TGTGCCAGCAGTTCGGCCTTTTACCTACCCTACAATGAGCAGTTCTTC
-,TRBJ1-4,TRBV7-2,-,CASSRQGLNGEKLFF,TGTGCCAGCAGCCGCCAGGGACTAAACGGGGAAAAACTGTTTTTT
-,TRBJ2-3,TRBV7-3,TRBD1,CASSLMARGLADTQYF,TGTGCCAGCAGCTTAATGGCCAGGGGGCTTGCAGATACGCAGTATTTT
-,TRBJ1-5,TRBV18,-,CASSREHSNQPQHF,TGTGCCAGCTCCAGAGAACATAGCAATCAGCCCCAGCATTTT
-,TRBJ1-2,TRBV4-3,-,CASSPRVGESYGYTF,TGCGCCAGCAGCCCGAGGGTAGGGGAATCCTATGGCTACACCTTC
-,TRBJ1-4,TRBV7-6,TRBD1,CASSSERTGTGGEKLFF,TGTGCCAGCAGCTCCGAAAGGACCGGGACAGGGGGTGAAAAACTGTTTTTT
-,TRBJ2-7,TRBV7-2,TRBD2,CASTSGGSSYEQYF,TGTGCCAGTACTAGCGGGGGTAGCTCCTACGAGCAGTACTTC
few,TRBJ1-2,TRBV5-1,-,CASSLEGRGGYTF,TGCGCCAGCAGCTTGGAGGGCAGGGGTGGCTACACCTTC
-,TRBJ1-5,TRBV19,TRBD1,CASSIALPGTGEELGNQPQHF,TGTGCCAGTAGTATAGCGCTCCCCGGGACAGGGGAAGAGTTGGGCAATCAGCCCCAGCATTTT
-,TRBJ1-1,TRBV7-6,-,CASSLNRNTEAFF,TGTGCCAGCAGCTTGAACAGAAACACTGAAGCTTTCTTT
-,TRBJ1-1,TRBV2,-,CASSGRQNTEAFF,TGTGCCAGCAGTGGCCGGCAGAACACTGAAGCTTTCTTT
-,TRBJ1-1,TRBV9,-,CASSLGHVNTEAFF,TGTGCCAGCAGCCTGGGACATGTGAACACTGAAGCTTTCTTT
-,TRBJ2-5,TRBV5-4,-,CASSPGGEETQYF,TGTGCCAGCAGCCCGGGGGGCGAAGAGACCCAGTACTTC
-,TRBJ2-7,TRBV5-1,-,CASSLSSYYEQYF,TGCGCCAGCAGCTTGTCCAGCTACTACGAGCAGTACTTC
-,TRBJ1-3,TRBV12-2,-,CASRFSQAYSGNTIYF,TGTGCAAGTCGCTTCTCACAGGCGTACTCTGGAAACACCATATATTTT
-,TRBJ1-1,TRBV4-3,-,CASSQDTGTKAFF,TGCGCCAGCAGCCAGGATACAGGAACCAAGGCTTTCTTT
-,TRBJ2-7,TRBV18,-,CASSPGTQKGSYEQYF,TGTGCCAGCTCACCCGGGACTCAAAAAGGCTCCTACGAGCAGTACTTC
-,TRBJ1-2,TRBV2,-,CASSEGGVRGGYGYTF,TGTGCCAGCAGTGAAGGTGGAGTCAGGGGTGGCTATGGCTACACCTTC
once,TRBJ2-3,TRBV5-1,-,CASSQWAPTDTQYF,TGCGCCAGCAGCCAGTGGGCTCCCACAGATACGCAGTATTTT
-,TRBJ2-2,TRBV7-2,-,CASSLGQATGELFF,TGTGCCAGCAGCTTAGGACAGGCCACCGGGGAGCTGTTTTTT
-,TRBJ2-5,TRBV5-1,-,CASSSRPQETQYF,TGCGCCAGCAGTTCACGACCACAAGAGACCCAGTACTTC
-,TRBJ1-2,TRBV3-1/TRBV3-2,TRBD1,CASSQGQGAGYGYTF,TGTGCCAGCAGCCAGGGACAGGGGGCAGGGTATGGCTACACCTTC
-,TRBJ1-3,TRBV7-2,TRBD1,CASSLAGTGLTAGNTIYF,TGTGCCAGCAGCTTAGCGGGGACAGGCCTCACCGCTGGAAACACCATATATTTT
-,TRBJ2-6,TRBV19,-,CASFALGSGANVLTF,TGTGCCAGTTTTGCCCTAGGCTCTGGGGCCAACGTCCTGACTTTC
-,TRBJ1-3,TRBV5-8,TRBD1,CASSPRQGSGNTIYF,TGTGCCAGCAGCCCGAGACAGGGTTCGGGAAACACCATATATTTT
-,TRBJ2-2,TRBV9,-,CASSVALSGHTGELFF,TGTGCCAGCAGCGTAGCCCTCTCAGGGCACACCGGGGAGCTGTTTTTT
-,TRBJ2-2,TRBV19,-,CASSILTSNTGELFF,TGTGCCAGTAGTATCCTTACATCGAACACCGGGGAGCTGTTTTTT